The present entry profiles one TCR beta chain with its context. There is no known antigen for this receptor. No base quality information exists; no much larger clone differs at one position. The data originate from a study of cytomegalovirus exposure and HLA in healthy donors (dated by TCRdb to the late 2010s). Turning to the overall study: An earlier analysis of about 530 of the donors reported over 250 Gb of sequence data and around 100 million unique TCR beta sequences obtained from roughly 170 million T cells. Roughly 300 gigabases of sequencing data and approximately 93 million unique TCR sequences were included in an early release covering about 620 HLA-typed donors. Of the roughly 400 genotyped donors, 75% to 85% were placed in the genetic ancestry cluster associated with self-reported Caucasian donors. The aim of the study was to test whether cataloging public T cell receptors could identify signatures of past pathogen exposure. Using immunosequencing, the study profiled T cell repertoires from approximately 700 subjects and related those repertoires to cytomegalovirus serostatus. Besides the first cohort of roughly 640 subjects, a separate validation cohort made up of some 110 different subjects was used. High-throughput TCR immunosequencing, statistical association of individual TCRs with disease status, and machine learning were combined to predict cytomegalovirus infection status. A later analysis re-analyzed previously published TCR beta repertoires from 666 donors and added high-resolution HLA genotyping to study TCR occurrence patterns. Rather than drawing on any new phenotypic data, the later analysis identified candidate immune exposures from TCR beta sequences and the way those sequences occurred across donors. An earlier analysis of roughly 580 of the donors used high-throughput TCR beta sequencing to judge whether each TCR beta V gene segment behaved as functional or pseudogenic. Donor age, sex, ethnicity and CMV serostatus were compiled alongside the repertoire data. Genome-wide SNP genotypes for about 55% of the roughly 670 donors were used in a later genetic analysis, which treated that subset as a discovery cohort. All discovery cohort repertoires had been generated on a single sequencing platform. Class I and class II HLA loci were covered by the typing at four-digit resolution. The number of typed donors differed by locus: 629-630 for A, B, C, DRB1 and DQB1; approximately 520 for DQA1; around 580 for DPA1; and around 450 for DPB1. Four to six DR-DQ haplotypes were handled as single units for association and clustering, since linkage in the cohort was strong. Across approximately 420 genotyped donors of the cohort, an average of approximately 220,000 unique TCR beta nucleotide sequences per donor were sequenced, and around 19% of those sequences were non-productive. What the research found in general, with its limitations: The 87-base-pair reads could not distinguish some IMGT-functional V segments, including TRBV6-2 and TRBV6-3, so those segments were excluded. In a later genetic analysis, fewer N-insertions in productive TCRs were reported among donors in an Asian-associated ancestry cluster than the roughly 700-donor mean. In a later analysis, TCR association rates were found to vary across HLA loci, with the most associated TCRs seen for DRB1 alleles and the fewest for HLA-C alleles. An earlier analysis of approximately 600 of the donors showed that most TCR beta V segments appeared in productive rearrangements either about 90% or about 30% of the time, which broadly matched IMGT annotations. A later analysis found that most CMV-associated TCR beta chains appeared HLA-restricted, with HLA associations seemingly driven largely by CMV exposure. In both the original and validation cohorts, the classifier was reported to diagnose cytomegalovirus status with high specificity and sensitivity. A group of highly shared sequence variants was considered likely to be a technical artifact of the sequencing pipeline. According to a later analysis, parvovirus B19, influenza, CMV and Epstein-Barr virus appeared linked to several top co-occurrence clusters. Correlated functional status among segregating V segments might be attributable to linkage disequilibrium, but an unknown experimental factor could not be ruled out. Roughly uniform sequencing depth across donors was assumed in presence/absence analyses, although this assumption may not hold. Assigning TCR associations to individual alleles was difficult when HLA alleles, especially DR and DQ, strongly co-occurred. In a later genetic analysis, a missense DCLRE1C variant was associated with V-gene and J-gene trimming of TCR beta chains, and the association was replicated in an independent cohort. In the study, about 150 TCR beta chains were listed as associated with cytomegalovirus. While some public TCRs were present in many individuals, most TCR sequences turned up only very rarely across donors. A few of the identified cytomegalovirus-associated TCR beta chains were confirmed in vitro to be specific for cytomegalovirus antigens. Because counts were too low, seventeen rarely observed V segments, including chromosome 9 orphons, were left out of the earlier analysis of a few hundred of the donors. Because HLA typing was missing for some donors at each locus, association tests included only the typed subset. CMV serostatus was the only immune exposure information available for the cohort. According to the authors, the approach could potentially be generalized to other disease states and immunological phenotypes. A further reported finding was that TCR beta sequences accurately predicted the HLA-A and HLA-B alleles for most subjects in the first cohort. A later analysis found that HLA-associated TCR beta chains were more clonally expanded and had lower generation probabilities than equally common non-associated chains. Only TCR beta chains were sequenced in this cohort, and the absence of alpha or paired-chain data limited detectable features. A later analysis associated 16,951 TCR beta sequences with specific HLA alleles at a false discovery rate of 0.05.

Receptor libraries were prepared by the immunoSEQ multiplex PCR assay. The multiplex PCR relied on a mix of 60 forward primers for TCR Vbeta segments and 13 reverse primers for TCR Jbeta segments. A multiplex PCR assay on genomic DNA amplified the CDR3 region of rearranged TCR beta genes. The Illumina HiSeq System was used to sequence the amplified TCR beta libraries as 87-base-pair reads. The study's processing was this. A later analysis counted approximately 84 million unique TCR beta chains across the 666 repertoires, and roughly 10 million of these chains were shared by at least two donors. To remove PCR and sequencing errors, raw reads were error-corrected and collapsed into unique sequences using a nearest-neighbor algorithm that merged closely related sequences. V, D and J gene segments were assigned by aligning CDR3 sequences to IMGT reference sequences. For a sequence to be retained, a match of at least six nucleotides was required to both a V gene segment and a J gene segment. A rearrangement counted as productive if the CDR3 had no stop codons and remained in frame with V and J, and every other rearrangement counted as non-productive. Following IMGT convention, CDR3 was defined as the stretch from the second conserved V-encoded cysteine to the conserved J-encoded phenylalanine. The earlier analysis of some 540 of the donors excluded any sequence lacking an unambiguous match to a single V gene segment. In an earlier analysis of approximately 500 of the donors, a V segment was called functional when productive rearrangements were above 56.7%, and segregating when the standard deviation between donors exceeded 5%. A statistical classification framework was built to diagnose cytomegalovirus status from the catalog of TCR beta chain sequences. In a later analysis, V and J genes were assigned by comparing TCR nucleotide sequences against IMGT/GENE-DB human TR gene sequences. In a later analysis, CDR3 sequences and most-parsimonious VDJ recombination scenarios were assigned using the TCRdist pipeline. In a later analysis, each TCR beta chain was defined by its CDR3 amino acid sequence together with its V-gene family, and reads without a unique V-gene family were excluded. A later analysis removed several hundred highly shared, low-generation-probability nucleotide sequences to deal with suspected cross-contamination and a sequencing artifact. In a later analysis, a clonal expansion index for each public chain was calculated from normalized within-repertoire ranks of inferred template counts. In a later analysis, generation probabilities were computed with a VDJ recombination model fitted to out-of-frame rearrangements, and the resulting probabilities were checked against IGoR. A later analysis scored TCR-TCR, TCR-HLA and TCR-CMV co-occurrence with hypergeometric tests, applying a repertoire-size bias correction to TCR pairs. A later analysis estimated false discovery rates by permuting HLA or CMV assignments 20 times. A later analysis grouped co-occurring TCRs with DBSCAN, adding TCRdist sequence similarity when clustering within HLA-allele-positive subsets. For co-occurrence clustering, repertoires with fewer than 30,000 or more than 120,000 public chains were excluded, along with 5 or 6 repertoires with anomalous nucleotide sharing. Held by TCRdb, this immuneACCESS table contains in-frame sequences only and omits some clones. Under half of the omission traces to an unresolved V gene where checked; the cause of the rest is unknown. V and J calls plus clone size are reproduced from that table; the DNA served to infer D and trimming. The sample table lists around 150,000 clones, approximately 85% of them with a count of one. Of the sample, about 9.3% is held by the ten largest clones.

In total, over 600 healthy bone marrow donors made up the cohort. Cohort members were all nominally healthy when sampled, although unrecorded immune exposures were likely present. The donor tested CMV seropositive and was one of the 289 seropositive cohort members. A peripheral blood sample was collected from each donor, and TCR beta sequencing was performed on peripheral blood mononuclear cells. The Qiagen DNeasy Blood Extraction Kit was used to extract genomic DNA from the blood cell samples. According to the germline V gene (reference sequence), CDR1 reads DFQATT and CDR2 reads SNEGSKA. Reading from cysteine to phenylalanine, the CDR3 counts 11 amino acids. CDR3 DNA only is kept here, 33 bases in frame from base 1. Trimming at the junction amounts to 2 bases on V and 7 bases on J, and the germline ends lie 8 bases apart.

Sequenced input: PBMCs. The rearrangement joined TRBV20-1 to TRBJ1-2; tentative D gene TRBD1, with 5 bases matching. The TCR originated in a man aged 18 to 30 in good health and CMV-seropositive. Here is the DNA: TGCAGTGCTAGAAGGGGATCTGGCTACACCTTC. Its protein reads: CSARRGSGYTF.